These T cell receptor beta chains were read from a single sample in a study of T cells in Graves' hyperthyroidism and ophthalmopathy. TCRdb recomputed calls from the multiplex PCR reads with MiXCR, one row per CDR3 protein. The repertoire holds approximately 380,000 distinct CDR3 sequences, with about 18% as singletons. The sequencing sample was made of blood. The receptor source for this set is a woman aged 18 to 35 with Graves' hyperthyroidism. CDR3s include the opening cysteine and the closing phenylalanine or tryptophan. D genes are given only for firm matches. Rows may omit the clone size; those that give it use once, few, many or a size class.

D gene,J gene,CDR3 length,V gene,clone size,CDR3 DNA,CDR3 protein
TRBD2,TRBJ2-5,18,TRBV7-8,many,TGTGCCAGCAGCCCCGAACCCAGTGGGCGGGGGGCACAAGAGACCCAGTACTTC,CASSPEPSGRGAQETQYF
-,TRBJ2-2,14,TRBV19,-,TGTGCCAGTAGTATAGGGGGAGAAACCGGGGAGCTGTTTTTT,CASSIGGETGELFF
-,TRBJ2-2,16,TRBV12-5,many,TGTGCTAGTGGTTTGAGGGAAGGGGCGAACACCGGGGAGCTGTTTTTT,CASGLREGANTGELFF
-,TRBJ2-3,14,TRBV20-1,few,TGCAGTGCCCAAGCTTGGGAAGACACAGATACGCAGTATTTT,CSAQAWEDTDTQYF
TRBD1,TRBJ1-2,17,TRBV12-5,many,TGTGCTAGTGGTTTGGTAGGGGACAGGGGTCGCGCGTCCGGCTACACCTTC,CASGLVGDRGRASGYTF
TRBD2,TRBJ2-5,16,TRBV6-1,-,TGTGCCAGCAGTGAATTCGGAGCTCTTTGGGGGGGGACCCAGTACTTC,CASSEFGALWGGTQYF
-,TRBJ1-5,13,TRBV10-1,-,TGCTCCACCCCGGGGGGTAGCAATCAGCCCCAGCATTTT,CSTPGGSNQPQHF
-,TRBJ1-1,13,TRBV29-1,many,TGCAGCGTCGGGGGAATGGACCTACTTGAAGCTTTCTTT,CSVGGMDLLEAFF
-,TRBJ1-1,12,TRBV20-1,many,TGCAGTGGTCGGTCCGGGGGCACTGAAGCTTTCTTT,CSGRSGGTEAFF
-,TRBJ1-2,13,TRBV5-1,many,TGCGCCAGCAGCTTGATACCGGGGGATGGCTACACCTTC,CASSLIPGDGYTF
-,TRBJ1-2,12,TRBV12-3/TRBV12-4,-,TGTGCCAGCAGTCAGATCCCCTATGGCTACACCTTC,CASSQIPYGYTF
-,TRBJ1-5,14,TRBV10-3,-,TGTGCCATCAGTGAGAAGGTGGACAATCAGCCCCAGCATTTT,CAISEKVDNQPQHF
TRBD1,TRBJ2-2,15,TRBV13,few,TGTGCCAGCAGCGGGACAGGGGTGGTGACCGGGGAGCTGTTTTTT,CASSGTGVVTGELFF
-,TRBJ1-2,10,TRBV12-3/TRBV12-4,many,TGTGCCAGCAGTTTGAATGGCTACACCTTC,CASSLNGYTF
-,TRBJ2-5,13,TRBV25-1,-,TGTGCCAGCAACCAACAGGGCAGGGAGACCCAGTACTTC,CASNQQGRETQYF
TRBD2,TRBJ2-7,14,TRBV20-1,many,TGCAGTGCCAACCATCCGGGACTAGACTACGAGCAGTACTTC,CSANHPGLDYEQYF
-,TRBJ1-1,13,TRBV14,many,TGTGCCAGCAGCCAAGGTGTTTACACTGAAGCTTTCTTT,CASSQGVYTEAFF
TRBD2,TRBJ2-7,15,TRBV7-2,many,TGTGCCAGCAGCTTAGTGGCTAGCGGGGGATACGAGCAGTACTTC,CASSLVASGGYEQYF
-,TRBJ1-5,15,TRBV5-1,many,TGCGCCAGCAGCCATGATGGCCAGCCGGGCCAGCCCCAGCATTTT,CASSHDGQPGQPQHF
-,TRBJ1-1,14,TRBV3-1,many,TGTGCCAGCAGCCATCTAGGGGGGGACACTGAAGCTTTCTTT,CASSHLGGDTEAFF
TRBD1,TRBJ1-6,15,TRBV6-1,-,TGTGCCAGCATCGGGACAGGGTCCTATAATTCACCCCTCCACTTT,CASIGTGSYNSPLHF
-,TRBJ2-7,11,TRBV2,many,TGTGCCAGCAGTGTGACGTACGAGCAGTACTTC,CASSVTYEQYF
-,TRBJ1-2,13,TRBV6-1,-,TGTGCCAGCAGTGTTAGGTTAAACTATGGCTACACCTTC,CASSVRLNYGYTF
TRBD2,TRBJ2-7,14,TRBV29-1,-,TGCAGCGTTGAAGATCTAGCGGGGGGGTACGAGCAGTACTTC,CSVEDLAGGYEQYF